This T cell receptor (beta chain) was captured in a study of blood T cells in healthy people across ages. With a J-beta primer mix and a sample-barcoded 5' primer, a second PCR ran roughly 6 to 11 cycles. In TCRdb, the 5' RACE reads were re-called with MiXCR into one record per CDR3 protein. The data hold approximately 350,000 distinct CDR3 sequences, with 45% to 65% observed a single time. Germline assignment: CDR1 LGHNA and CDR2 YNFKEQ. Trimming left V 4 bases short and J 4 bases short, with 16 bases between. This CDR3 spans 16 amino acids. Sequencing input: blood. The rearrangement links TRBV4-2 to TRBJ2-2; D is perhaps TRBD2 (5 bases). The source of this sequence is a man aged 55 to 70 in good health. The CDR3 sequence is CASSPKGQEGTGELFF. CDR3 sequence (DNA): TGTGCCAGCAGCCCCAAAGGGCAAGAGGGCACCGGGGAGCTGTTTTTT.